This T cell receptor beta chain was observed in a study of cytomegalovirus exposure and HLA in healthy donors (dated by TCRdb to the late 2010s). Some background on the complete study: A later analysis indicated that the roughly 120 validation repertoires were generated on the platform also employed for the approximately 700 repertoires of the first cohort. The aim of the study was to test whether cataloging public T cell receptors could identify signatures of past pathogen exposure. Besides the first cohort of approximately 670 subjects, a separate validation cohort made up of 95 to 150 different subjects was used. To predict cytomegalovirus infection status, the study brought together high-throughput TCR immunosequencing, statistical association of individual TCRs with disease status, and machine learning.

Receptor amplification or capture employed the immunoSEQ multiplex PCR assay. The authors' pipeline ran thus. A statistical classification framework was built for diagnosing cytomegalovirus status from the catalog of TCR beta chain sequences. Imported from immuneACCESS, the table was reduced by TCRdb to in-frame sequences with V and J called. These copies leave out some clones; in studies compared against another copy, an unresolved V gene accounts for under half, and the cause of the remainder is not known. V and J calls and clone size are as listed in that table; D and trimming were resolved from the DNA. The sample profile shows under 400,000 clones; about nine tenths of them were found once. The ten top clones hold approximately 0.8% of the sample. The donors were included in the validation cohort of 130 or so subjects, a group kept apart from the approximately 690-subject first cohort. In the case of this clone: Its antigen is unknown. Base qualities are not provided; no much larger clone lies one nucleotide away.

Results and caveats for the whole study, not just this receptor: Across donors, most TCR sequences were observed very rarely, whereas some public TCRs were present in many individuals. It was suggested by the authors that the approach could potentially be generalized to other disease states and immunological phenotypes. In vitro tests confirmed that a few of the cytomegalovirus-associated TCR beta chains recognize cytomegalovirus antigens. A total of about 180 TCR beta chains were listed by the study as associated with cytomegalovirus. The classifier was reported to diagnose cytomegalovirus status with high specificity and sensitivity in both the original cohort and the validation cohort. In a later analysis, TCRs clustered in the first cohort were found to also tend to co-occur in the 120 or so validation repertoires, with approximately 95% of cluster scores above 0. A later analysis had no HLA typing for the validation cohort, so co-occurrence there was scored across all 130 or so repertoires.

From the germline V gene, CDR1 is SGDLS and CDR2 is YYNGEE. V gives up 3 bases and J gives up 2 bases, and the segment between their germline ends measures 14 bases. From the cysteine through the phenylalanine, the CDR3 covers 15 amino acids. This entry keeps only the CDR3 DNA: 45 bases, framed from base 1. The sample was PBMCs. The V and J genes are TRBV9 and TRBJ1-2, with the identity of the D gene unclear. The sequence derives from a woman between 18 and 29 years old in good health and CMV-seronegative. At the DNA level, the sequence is TGTGCCAGCAGCGCAAACCCGACGGGGAACTATGGCTACACCTTC. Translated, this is CASSANPTGNYGYTF.